Below, 29 T cell receptor beta chains from the same sample are listed, as sequenced in a study of blood T cell repertoires in COVID-19. Clones were sequenced by immunoSEQ multiplex PCR, and TCRdb holds only the in-frame ones, with some missing. Here the sample spans about half a million clones, 85% to 90% being singletons. The sequencing sample was made of peripheral blood. These receptors all stem from a man between 18 and 35 years old with COVID-19, enrolled during active disease.

The table lists this clone with a count of one. The genes are TRBV11-3 and TRBJ2-1, with 9 bases lining up with TRBD1. J gave up 5 bases and V 3 bases, and 5 bases lay outside the gene matches. The CDR3 extends over 15 amino acids. Per germline, CDR1 SGHNT and CDR2 YENEEA. The CDR3 region is CASSFLRTGDNEQFF. CDR3 nucleotides: TGTGCCAGCAGCTTTTTGAGGACAGGGGACAATGAGCAGTTCTTC.

The V gene is TRBV3-1 (or the pseudogene TRBV3-2), the J gene TRBJ1-3; D may be TRBD1 (6 bases). With 3 bases removed from V and 4 bases from J, the gap between germline ends came to 16 bases. From germline, CDR1 is LGHDT and CDR2 YNNKEL (reference sequence). The CDR3 has 16 residues. The CDR3 bases are TGTGCCAGCAGCCACGGAACAGGGTTTCAGGGAAACACCATATATTTT. As protein: CASSHGTGFQGNTIYF.

The V and J genes are TRBV25-1 and TRBJ2-7, with 7 bases that match TRBD2. This CDR3 has 17 residues. With 3 bases clipped from V and 2 bases from J, the junction kept 13 bases outside the gene matches. The germline V gene encodes CDR1 MGHDK and CDR2 SYGVNS. Here the CDR3 reads CASSDPRGVGRAYEQYF. As DNA, the CDR3 is TGTGCCAGCAGTGACCCTCGAGGGGTTGGGAGGGCCTACGAGCAGTACTTC.

CDR3 DNA sequence: TGTGCCAATTGCCTCGGGGAGCAGTTCTTC. The encoded protein is CANCLGEQFF. The J gene is TRBJ2-1, the V gene TRBV7-3, with unresolved D. The CDR3 loop spans 10 amino acids. The ends were cut back, 10 bases at V and 10 bases at J, with 11 bases in the middle. The germline V gene has CDR1 SGHTA and CDR2 FQGTGA.

The chain carries TRBV6-5 and TRBJ2-5; D possibly corresponds to TRBD2 (5 bases). CDR3 size: 14 residues. The germline gives CDR1 MNHEY, CDR2 SVGAGI. Trimming took off 6 bases at V and 5 bases at J, with 16 bases between the two ends. CDR3 region: CASRSGSRRETQYF. Written as DNA, the CDR3 is TGTGCCAGCAGGTCGGGGTCGCGGCGGGAGACCCAGTACTTC.

The chain joins TRBV10-2 to TRBJ2-2; D unclear. This CDR3 is 15 amino acids long. Trimming cost V 3 bases and J 1 base, with 9 bases left between them. CDR1 is WSHSY, CDR2 SAAADI, per germline. For the CDR3, the DNA is TGCGCCAGCAGTGAATTACGAGGGAACACCGGGGAGCTGTTTTTT. It translates to CASSELRGNTGELFF.

V and J are TRBV19 and TRBJ2-1; TRBD2 aligns across 10 bases. The CDR3 runs to 15 residues. The germline CDR1 and CDR2 sequences are LNHDA and SQIVND (reference sequence). V was pared by 5 bases and J by 7 bases, with 8 bases of the junction left unmatched. CDR3 DNA: TGTGCCAGTAGTCCGTGGGCTAGCGGGAGAAATGAGCAGTTCTTC. Translating gives CASSPWASGRNEQFF.

In this sample, this clone turned up once. This chain uses TRBV19 with TRBJ1-4; D may be TRBD1 (5 bases). This CDR3 has 15 residues. The germline CDR1 and CDR2 sequences are LNHDA and SQIVND (reference sequence). With 7 bases removed from V and 8 bases from J, the gap between germline ends came to 20 bases. CDR3 bases: TGTGCCAGTACCACATGGGGCAGGTCATACGAAAAACTGTTTTTT. Its protein product is CASTTWGRSYEKLFF.

This clone was counted a single time. This rearrangement joins TRBV28 to TRBJ1-2; TRBD1 might be the D (5 bases). The CDR3 runs to 12 residues. V lost 6 bases and J 4 bases, leaving 9 bases between the germline ends. From germline, CDR1 is MDHEN and CDR2 SYDVKM. The CDR3 here is CASRRTPYGYTF. CDR3 nucleotide sequence: TGTGCCAGCAGACGGACACCCTATGGCTACACCTTC.

This chain links TRBV9 with TRBJ2-3; 7 bases agree with TRBD2. This CDR3 contains 15 residues. The germline gives CDR1 SGDLS, CDR2 YYNGEE. The V segment lost 0 bases and the J segment 5 bases; nucleotides outside the gene matches: 6. The DNA for the CDR3 is TGTGCCAGCAGCGTAGGGGGTCTAGCGGAAGATACGCAGTATTTT. It translates to CASSVGGLAEDTQYF.

The chain has TRBV5-6 and TRBJ2-5; no clear D gene. Trimming pared 5 bases from V and 1 base from J, leaving 9 bases between. The CDR3 runs 13 residues. Germline lookup yields CDR1 SGHDT and CDR2 YYEEEE. CDR3 protein: CASRRTAQETQYF. Here the CDR3 DNA reads TGTGCCAGCAGAAGAACAGCCCAAGAGACCCAGTACTTC.

The chain couples TRBV2 to TRBJ2-1, with TRBD1 identical over 9 bases. The CDR3 contains 14 residues. Germline values: CDR1 SNHLY, CDR2 FYNNEI. Unmatched junction bases numbered 7, after V lost 7 bases and J lost 6 bases. This CDR3 is CASTGTGSFNEQFF. The CDR3 nucleotides read TGTGCCAGCACTGGGACAGGGAGTTTCAATGAGCAGTTCTTC.

This chain uses TRBV6-5 with TRBJ1-4; no reliable D call. The length of the CDR3 is 14 residues. The ends were cut back, 4 bases at V and 4 bases at J, with 10 bases in the middle. Germline V lookup: CDR1 MNHEY, CDR2 SVGAGI. This CDR3 is CASSSGSYNEKLFF. The CDR3 DNA is TGTGCCAGCAGTTCCGGGTCCTATAATGAAAAACTGTTTTTT.

The gene calls are TRBV10-2 and TRBJ2-7; 10 bases align to TRBD1. Trimming took 5 bases from V and 3 from J; bases not matched to a gene: 7. In germline, CDR1 is WSHSY, CDR2 SAAADI. The CDR3 runs 15 residues. DNA for the CDR3: TGCGCCAGCAGTAGGCCGGGACAGGGGTTCTACGAGCAGTACTTC. It yields the protein CASSRPGQGFYEQYF.

In this sample, this clone turned up once. This rearrangement joins TRBV6-6 to TRBJ1-2, with D possibly being TRBD1 (6 bases). Trimming shortened V by 0 bases and J by 4 bases, and 6 bases separated the two germline ends. This CDR3 has 13 amino acids. Germline V gene lookup returns CDR1 MNHNY and CDR2 SVGAGI (reference sequence). The CDR3 DNA reads TGTGCCAGCAGTTACTCGGGGGCCTATGGCTACACCTTC. The encoded protein is CASSYSGAYGYTF.

The V call is TRBV9, the J call TRBJ2-3; TRBD2 agrees at 8 bases. Per the germline V gene, CDR1 is SGDLS and CDR2 is YYNGEE. The trim removed 2 bases at V and 4 bases at J, leaving 6 bases unmatched. There are 15 residues in the CDR3. The CDR3 region is CASSVRGEISDTQYF. In DNA, the CDR3 is TGTGCCAGCAGCGTGCGGGGGGAGATATCAGATACGCAGTATTTT.

This clone was found once. The genes are TRBV29-1 and TRBJ1-1; D is undetermined. Germline V gives CDR1 SQVTM, CDR2 ANQGSEA. The CDR3 extends over 14 amino acids. Trimming left V 2 bases short and J 0 bases short, with 10 bases between. The CDR3 sequence: CSVELRLVNTEAFF. The CDR3 DNA reads TGCAGCGTTGAATTGAGACTGGTGAACACTGAAGCTTTCTTT. Supplemented by reference TRBV29-1 and TRBJ1-1, the full variable domain reads SAVISQKPSRDICQRGTSLTIQCQVDSQVTMMFWYRQQPGQSLTLIATANQGSEATYESGFVIDKFPISRPNLTFSTLTVSNMSPEDSSIYLCSVELRLVNTEAFFGQGTRLTVV.

The rearrangement links TRBV11-2 to TRBJ2-1; D gene uncertain. The CDR3 is 16 amino acids. V gave up 2 bases and J gave up 2 bases, with 13 bases separating them. Germline CDR1 reads SGHAT; CDR2 reads FQNNGV. The CDR3: CASSLHMAGTYNEQFF. CDR3 nucleotide sequence: TGTGCCAGCAGCTTACATATGGCAGGCACCTACAATGAGCAGTTCTTC.

To note about this clone: In the same sample, other DNA sequences code for this CDR3. The chain combines TRBV10-2 with TRBJ2-7; 9 bases agree with TRBD2. Germline lookup yields CDR1 WSHSY and CDR2 SAAADI. The CDR3 has 14 residues. V lost 3 bases, J lost 3 bases, and 3 bases stayed unmatched. CDR3 protein: CASSELAGVYEQYF. In DNA, the CDR3 is TGCGCCAGCAGTGAATTAGCGGGAGTCTACGAGCAGTACTTC.

The chain recombines TRBV6-5 with TRBJ2-2; 11 bases align to TRBD2. Trimming took 7 bases from V and 5 from J; bases not matched to a gene: 6. The CDR3 runs 15 residues. Germline V CDR1 and CDR2: MNHEY, SVGAGI. In DNA, the CDR3 is TGTGCCAGCACCTTAGCGGGAGGGGGGACCGGGGAGCTGTTTTTT. It translates to CASTLAGGGTGELFF.

The chain recombines TRBV7-2 with TRBJ2-3, with 7 bases that match TRBD1. CDR3 length: 15 amino acids. The V gene end was trimmed by 5 bases and the J gene end by 2 bases; junction bases not matched to a gene: 7. CDR1 is SGHTA, CDR2 FQGNSA, per germline. CDR3 nucleotide sequence: TGTGCCAGCAGCGAGAACAGGGGACCCACAGATACGCAGTATTTT. Protein: CASSENRGPTDTQYF.

The gene calls are TRBV5-6 and TRBJ1-2, with a possible D match to TRBD1 (5 bases). Germline values: CDR1 SGHDT, CDR2 YYEEEE. Trimming removed 8 bases at V and 3 bases at J, with 14 bases between. The CDR3 totals 13 residues. The CDR3: CASGEGTHYGYTF. The CDR3 region has the DNA TGTGCCAGTGGAGAGGGGACTCACTATGGCTACACCTTC.

This clone has only one observation. The rearrangement joins TRBV5-1 to TRBJ2-1, with 8 bases matching TRBD2. The CDR3 runs to 19 residues. Per germline, CDR1 SGHRS and CDR2 YFSETQ. The J segment lost 1 base and the V segment lost 0 bases, leaving 12 bases of the junction unmatched. CDR3 DNA sequence: TGCGCCAGCAGCTTGGGCTTACTAGCGGTCGGGGGGTCCTACAATGAGCAGTTCTTC. Amino acid sequence: CASSLGLLAVGGSYNEQFF.

The chain links TRBV6-1 to TRBJ2-1; 9 nucleotides line up with TRBD2. Trimming removed 0 bases from V and 2 bases from J; junction bases left unmatched: 5. Germline V CDR1 and CDR2: MNHNS, SASEGT. The CDR3 has 17 amino acids. CDR3 region: CASSEATLAGAYNEQFF. CDR3 nucleotides: TGTGCCAGCAGTGAAGCCACCTTAGCGGGGGCCTACAATGAGCAGTTCTTC.

The J gene is TRBJ1-5, the V gene TRBV19; 8 nucleotides agree with TRBD1. Germline CDR1 and CDR2: LNHDA and SQIVND (reference sequence). The CDR3 loop spans 15 amino acids. The ends lost 6 bases at V and 2 bases at J; junction bases unmatched: 6. The CDR3 sequence: CASSRGQGGNQPQHF. DNA for the CDR3: TGTGCCAGTAGCAGAGGACAGGGCGGCAATCAGCCCCAGCATTTT.

This clone was seen just once. The CDR3 region has the DNA TGTGCCAGCATCGACAGGGTGCGCCCAGATACGCAGTATTTT. Protein sequence: CASIDRVRPDTQYF. The rearrangement links TRBV6-5 to TRBJ2-3; 7 positions agree with TRBD1. Germline CDR1 is MNHEY and CDR2 is SVGAGI. There are 14 residues in the CDR3. The V segment lost 7 bases and the J segment 4 bases; nucleotides outside the gene matches: 8.

This chain connects TRBV5-1 to TRBJ2-5; D may be TRBD2 (6 bases). Germline CDR1 SGHRS, CDR2 YFSETQ. The CDR3 is made up of 15 amino acids. V was cut by 5 bases and J by 5 bases, with 19 bases left in between. The CDR3 sequence: CASRDGRGTVETQYF. The CDR3 DNA reads as TGCGCCAGCAGAGACGGGCGGGGAACGGTCGAGACCCAGTACTTC.

J is TRBJ2-5 and V is TRBV14; weak D call: TRBD2 (6 bases). Trimming took 4 bases from V and 5 from J, leaving 20 bases between them. Germline-derived CDR1 and CDR2 are SGHDN and FVKESK. This CDR3 comprises 16 residues. As DNA, the CDR3 is TGTGCCAGCAGCCGATGGAGGGGAGTCTGGGGGGAGACCCAGTACTTC. Translation: CASSRWRGVWGETQYF.

This clone was seen only once. CDR3 in amino acids: CASSQDLLKGLGGGLYEQYF. As DNA, the CDR3 is TGTGCCAGCAGCCAAGATCTACTGAAGGGTCTGGGAGGTGGCCTCTACGAGCAGTACTTC. The chain employs TRBV3-1 (or the pseudogene TRBV3-2) and TRBJ2-7; possible D gene TRBD2, 6 bases. Germline V gene data show CDR1 as LGHDT and CDR2 as YNNKEL (reference sequence). This CDR3 contains 20 residues. V was pared by 0 bases and J by 3 bases, with 27 bases between.